In its sample, the clone carrying this T cell receptor (beta chain) was seen many times. What was amplified from RNA transcripts were TCR beta CDR3 regions. The primer set for the first-round RT-PCR of the TCR CDR3 was HTBI. TCRdb analysed the multiplex PCR reads with MiXCR anew, one entry per CDR3 protein. The sample consists of almost 250,000 distinct CDR3 sequences, around 26% of them appearing once. The source of the sample is a study of T cells in Graves' hyperthyroidism and ophthalmopathy. This CDR3 comprises 15 residues. Trimming shortened V by 5 bases and J by 4 bases, and 18 bases separated the two germline ends. The V gene's germline CDR1 is DFQATT and CDR2 SNEGSKA (reference sequence).

The receptor was derived from a woman aged 40 to 50 with Graves' ophthalmopathy. V and J are TRBV20-1 and TRBJ1-5, with D perhaps matching TRBD1 (5 bases). The sample comprised blood. The CDR3 sequence is CSAGEGTVRNQPQHF. The DNA for the CDR3 is TGCAGTGCTGGGGAAGGGACCGTTAGGAATCAGCCCCAGCATTTT.